These 27 T cell receptor beta chains share one sample of origin, sequenced in a study of blood T cell repertoires in COVID-19. Method: immunoSEQ multiplex PCR; TCRdb's copy keeps in-frame clones and lacks some. The table has roughly 65,000 clones, approximately 80% seen once. Source material: peripheral blood. The receptor source for this set is a human donor in a cohort sampled during active COVID-19.

This clone was seen repeatedly, ten times or more. The J gene is TRBJ1-3, the V gene TRBV19, with a possible D match to TRBD1 (5 bases). V was trimmed by 7 bases and J by 2 bases, leaving 12 bases between them. The length of the CDR3 is 14 residues. Per the germline V gene, CDR1 is LNHDA and CDR2 is SQIVND (reference sequence). CDR3 nucleotide sequence: TGTGCCAGTACCCCGACAGCTACTGGAAACACCATATATTTT. Its translation: CASTPTATGNTIYF. The variable domain in full, with the rest retrieved from reference TRBV19 and TRBJ1-3, is DGGITQSPKYLFRKEGQNVTLSCEQNLNHDAMYWYRQDPGQGLRLIYYSQIVNDFQKGDIAEGYSVSREKKESFPLTVTSAQKNPTAFYLCASTPTATGNTIYFGEGSWLTVV.

This chain links TRBV5-6 with TRBJ1-1; 8 bases are shared with TRBD1. Germline V gives CDR1 SGHDT, CDR2 YYEEEE. With V trimmed by 4 bases and J by 4 bases, 9 bases remained unmatched. CDR3 length: 15 amino acids. The DNA for the CDR3 is TGTGCCAGCAGCAACCTGGGACAGGCAGGCACTGAAGCTTTCTTT. This gives the protein CASSNLGQAGTEAFF.

CDR3 in amino acids: CASSPSGTGESYGYTF. The CDR3, as DNA: TGTGCCAGCAGCCCCTCCGGGACAGGGGAAAGCTATGGCTACACCTTC. This sequence joins TRBV3-1 (or the pseudogene TRBV3-2) and TRBJ1-2; 10 nucleotides align to TRBD1. With 4 bases clipped from V and 4 bases from J, the junction kept 9 bases outside the gene matches. The CDR3 consists of 16 residues. Germline V lookup: CDR1 LGHDT, CDR2 YNNKEL (reference sequence).

The V gene is TRBV27, the J gene TRBJ2-3; 8 bases map to TRBD2. CDR1 MNHEY and CDR2 SMNVEV come from the germline V gene (reference sequence). J gave up 0 bases and V 1 base, and 9 bases lay outside the gene matches. The CDR3 is 18 residues long. CDR3 amino acids: CASSLLGLADSSTDTQYF. The CDR3 nucleotides read TGTGCCAGCAGTTTATTAGGACTAGCAGACTCTAGCACAGATACGCAGTATTTT.

Remarks on this clone: Its ends do not fully match the called genes, so a read error is possible. The chain links TRBV7-7 to TRBJ2-1; 9 bases align to TRBD2. CDR1 and CDR2 (germline): SSHAT, FNYEAQ (reference sequence). There are 16 residues in the CDR3. CDR3 nucleotides: TGTGCTAGCAGCCCATTGACTAGCGGCTCTTACAATGAGCAGTTCTTC. This encodes CASSPLTSGSYNEQFF. Looking up the rest from reference TRBV7-7 and TRBJ2-1 gives the full variable domain: GAGVSQSPRYKVTKRGQDVTLRCDPISSHATLYWYQQALGQGPEFLTYFNYEAQPDKSGLPSDRFSAERPEGSISTLTIQRTEQRDSAMYRCASSPLTSGSYNEQFFGPGTRLTVL.

V is TRBV4-1 and J is TRBJ2-2; D gene uncertain. V dropped 3 bases and J dropped 4 bases, with 12 bases sitting between them. Per germline, CDR1 MGHRA and CDR2 YSYEKL. The CDR3 loop spans 15 amino acids. As DNA, the CDR3 is TGCGCCAGCAGCCACCTCCAGGCCGGCACCGGGGAGCTGTTTTTT. Its protein is CASSHLQAGTGELFF.

This chain uses TRBV19 with TRBJ2-1, with 12 bases matching TRBD1. CDR1 LNHDA and CDR2 SQIVND come from the germline V gene (reference sequence). The J segment lost 8 bases and the V segment lost 6 bases, leaving 8 bases of the junction unmatched. The CDR3 covers 15 residues. The CDR3: CASRHRGQGAYEQFF. CDR3 in DNA: TGTGCCAGTAGACATCGGGGACAGGGGGCCTATGAGCAGTTCTTC.

V usage is TRBV7-9 and J usage is TRBJ2-7; 8 bases map to TRBD2. The trim removed 11 bases at V and 0 bases at J, leaving 6 bases unmatched. This CDR3 contains 13 residues. Germline V CDR1 and CDR2: SEHNR, FQNEAQ (reference sequence). The CDR3 loop reads CAAGGLSSYEQYF. In DNA form, the CDR3 reads TGTGCCGCGGGGGGCTTGAGCTCCTACGAGCAGTACTTC.

The chain is built from TRBV5-4 and TRBJ1-1; D remains ambiguous. Germline V lookup: CDR1 SGHNT, CDR2 YYREEE (reference sequence). V was shortened by 5 bases and J by 0 bases, with 5 bases between the two germline ends. CDR3 size: 12 residues. The CDR3: CASSRVNTEAFF. Here the CDR3 DNA reads TGTGCCAGCAGTCGGGTGAACACTGAAGCTTTCTTT.

The V call is TRBV15, the J call TRBJ2-5, with 8 bases that match TRBD1. CDR3 length: 15 amino acids. The V segment lost 2 bases and the J segment 5 bases; nucleotides outside the gene matches: 7. In germline, CDR1 is LNHNV, CDR2 YYDKDF (reference sequence). CDR3 sequence reads: CATSRRQGAAETQYF. The CDR3 region has the DNA TGTGCCACCAGCAGACGGCAGGGGGCGGCGGAGACCCAGTACTTC.

The chain joins TRBV19 to TRBJ1-5, with D possibly being TRBD1 (5 bases). The CDR3 has 14 amino acids. The V gene's germline CDR1 is LNHDA and CDR2 SQIVND (reference sequence). The ends were cut back, 1 base at V and 8 bases at J, with 12 bases in the middle. The CDR3 sequence: CASSIGGGRKPQHF. The CDR3, as DNA: TGTGCCAGTAGTATAGGGGGGGGAAGGAAGCCCCAGCATTTT.

The chain combines TRBV6-5 with TRBJ1-5, with 7 bases identical to TRBD1. V was clipped by 4 bases and J by 9 bases; unmatched bases: 6. The length of the CDR3 is 13 residues. The V gene's germline CDR1 is MNHEY and CDR2 SVGAGI. CDR3 DNA sequence: TGTGCCAGCAGTTCAGGGGGAGGTAGGCCCCAGCATTTT. This translates into CASSSGGGRPQHF.

V and J are TRBV7-6 and TRBJ1-5; TRBD1 aligns across 9 bases. The junction had 8 bases not matched to a gene; V was cut back by 5 bases and J by 9 bases. This CDR3 comprises 14 residues. Germline V gene lookup returns CDR1 SGHVS and CDR2 FNYEAQ. The CDR3 sequence is CASSAGTGRGPQHF. The CDR3 region has the DNA TGTGCCAGCAGCGCCGGGACAGGGAGAGGGCCCCAGCATTTT.

The chain employs TRBV7-8 and TRBJ1-2; 8 positions agree with TRBD1. This CDR3 has 15 amino acids. The trim removed 5 bases at V and 4 bases at J, leaving 9 bases unmatched. Germline CDR1 reads SGHVS; CDR2 reads FQNEAQ. CDR3 DNA: TGTGCCAGCAGCGCCCGGACAGGGTGGCTCTATGGCTACACCTTC. Its translation: CASSARTGWLYGYTF.

This clone was detected only a few times. V is TRBV5-4 and J is TRBJ1-1; the D gene is possibly TRBD1 (5 bases). Germline V lookup: CDR1 SGHNT, CDR2 YYREEE (reference sequence). V was shortened by 0 bases and J by 5 bases, with 8 bases between the two germline ends. The CDR3 is made up of 13 amino acids. Here the CDR3 DNA reads TGTGCCAGCAGCTTGGGGGGGGGAACTGAAGCTTTCTTT. Translation: CASSLGGGTEAFF.

This chain uses TRBV19 with TRBJ2-7, with a weak D call TRBD1 (6 bases). Germline V gene data show CDR1 as LNHDA and CDR2 as SQIVND (reference sequence). The CDR3 is 14 residues long. V dropped 5 bases and J dropped 0 bases, with 11 bases sitting between them. The CDR3 DNA follows: TGTGCCAGTAGTTCCCGGGACAACTCCTACGAGCAGTACTTC. Protein: CASSSRDNSYEQYF.

The V call is TRBV19, the J call TRBJ1-2; 9 bases agree with TRBD1. The V segment lost 3 bases and the J segment 7 bases; nucleotides outside the gene matches: 9. Germline loops: CDR1 LNHDA, CDR2 SQIVND (reference sequence). The CDR3 totals 15 residues. CDR3 DNA sequence: TGTGCCAGTAGTATTGCACCGGGACAGGGCCGTGGCTACACCTTC. Translated: CASSIAPGQGRGYTF.

The chain carries TRBV5-1 and TRBJ2-5; 12 bases are a match to TRBD2. Unmatched junction bases numbered 4, after V lost 4 bases and J lost 3 bases. CDR1 and CDR2 from the germline V gene are SGHRS and YFSETQ. CDR3 size: 15 residues. The CDR3 region is CASSRLAGEKETQYF. The CDR3 DNA reads as TGCGCCAGCAGCAGACTAGCGGGGGAAAAAGAGACCCAGTACTTC.

The J gene is TRBJ2-7, the V gene TRBV19, with 10 nucleotides matching TRBD2. Germline V CDR1 and CDR2: LNHDA, SQIVND (reference sequence). V trimming: 6 bases; J trimming: 0 bases; junction bases outside the gene matches: 5. The CDR3 extends over 15 amino acids. CDR3 in DNA: TGTGCCAGTAGCGCGGCTAGCGGGAGCTCCTACGAGCAGTACTTC. As protein: CASSAASGSSYEQYF.

Notes on this clone: A read error may account for a junction end that differs from germline. Other DNA sequences of this sample code for an identical CDR3. This rearrangement joins TRBV4-3 to TRBJ2-5; 12 bases map to TRBD2. CDR1 and CDR2 from the germline V gene are LGHNA and YSLEER. The CDR3 totals 16 residues. CDR3 sequence: CASSQGLAGDQETQYF. In DNA form, the CDR3 reads TGCGCCAGCAGCCAGGGACTAGCGGGCGACCAGGAGACCCAGTACTTC.

In its sample, this clone was seen once. The chain is built from TRBV15 and TRBJ2-3; TRBD2 agrees at 13 bases. This CDR3 contains 20 residues. After removal of 0 bases from V and 3 bases from J, the junction contained 12 bases not matched to a gene. Germline V gene data show CDR1 as LNHNV and CDR2 as YYDKDF (reference sequence). The DNA for the CDR3 is TGTGCCACCAGCAGAGATGGTCCAAGGACTAGCGGGAGAGGGACAGATACGCAGTATTTT. Protein product: CATSRDGPRTSGRGTDTQYF. Full variable domain (outside the CDR3, taken from reference TRBV15 and TRBJ2-3): DAMVIQNPRYQVTQFGKPVTLSCSQTLNHNVMYWYQQKSSQAPKLLFHYYDKDFNNEADTPDNFQSRRPNTSFCFLDIRSPGLGDTAMYLCATSRDGPRTSGRGTDTQYFGPGTRLTVL.

V gene TRBV3-1 (or the pseudogene TRBV3-2) combines with J gene TRBJ2-3; D not certain. V was cut by 1 base and J by 8 bases, with 10 bases left in between. Germline assignment: CDR1 LGHDT and CDR2 YNNKEL (reference sequence). The CDR3 has 13 residues. Here the CDR3 DNA reads TGTGCCAGCAGCCAAGGTCCAACTTTTACGCAGTATTTT. Translated: CASSQGPTFTQYF.

This chain joins TRBV6-2 or TRBV6-3 and TRBJ1-5; 7 bases are a match to TRBD1. V shed 4 bases, J shed 2 bases, and the junction held 5 bases outside the gene matches. Germline lookup yields CDR1 MNHEY and CDR2 SVGEGT. The CDR3 consists of 15 residues. CDR3 protein: CASSFGTVGNQPQHF. For the CDR3, the DNA is TGTGCCAGCAGTTTTGGGACAGTCGGCAATCAGCCCCAGCATTTT.

The chain combines TRBV4-2 with TRBJ2-5; D is perhaps TRBD2 (6 bases). This CDR3 has 15 residues. Germline V gene sequence: CDR1 LGHNA, CDR2 YNFKEQ. The V gene lost 4 bases and the J gene lost 2 bases, with 14 bases spanning the gap. The CDR3 coding sequence is TGTGCCAGCAGCCCCTGGGACTGGGGTCAAGAGACCCAGTACTTC. Translating gives CASSPWDWGQETQYF.

This clone was found once. This chain uses TRBV10-2 with TRBJ2-1; TRBD1 agrees at 7 bases. V lost 3 bases to trimming and J lost 2 bases; unmatched junction nucleotides: 4. The CDR3 has 15 amino acids. The V gene's germline CDR1 is WSHSY and CDR2 SAAADI. In nucleotides, the CDR3 is TGCGCCAGCAGTGACGGGCAGGGGGCCTACAATGAGCAGTTCTTC. It encodes CASSDGQGAYNEQFF.

This clone was picked up one time. The CDR3 region has the DNA TGTGCCAGCAGCGTAGCAAACGGACAGGGGGTCCAGGAGACCCAGTACTTC. Translated: CASSVANGQGVQETQYF. The rearrangement uses TRBV9 and TRBJ2-5; 10 bases match TRBD1. This CDR3 contains 17 residues. V trimming: 0 bases; J trimming: 5 bases; junction bases outside the gene matches: 10. Per the germline V gene, CDR1 is SGDLS and CDR2 is YYNGEE.

The chain employs TRBV28 and TRBJ1-4; D gene unclear. Trimming took 7 bases from V and 8 from J, leaving 11 bases between them. This CDR3 has 12 amino acids. The germline gives CDR1 MDHEN, CDR2 SYDVKM. CDR3 nucleotide sequence: TGTGCCAGCACAGGTGGTGTAGAAAAACTGTTTTTT. This sequence encodes CASTGGVEKLFF.